This T cell receptor (beta chain) is drawn from a study of cytomegalovirus exposure and HLA in healthy donors. Overall study: The 120 or so validation repertoires and the 666 first-cohort repertoires shared a platform, a later analysis reported.

With regard to this clone: Its cognate antigen is unknown.

CDR3 length equals 14 residues. V was clipped by 6 bases and J by 0 bases; unmatched bases: 5. The germline CDR1 and CDR2 sequences are MNHEY and SVGAGI. TCRdb keeps only in-frame clones here, not all; method: immunoSEQ multiplex PCR. The sample includes some 150,000 clones, approximately 90% of them seen just once. General study findings and limits: Rare sequences made up most TCRs, while some public TCRs were found in many donors. Cytomegalovirus status, reportedly, was diagnosed with high specificity and sensitivity by the classifier.

The sample consisted of PBMCs. The chain carries TRBV6-5 and TRBJ2-7; 7 nucleotides agree with TRBD2. The clonotype was recovered from a man aged 18 to 29 in good health and CMV-seronegative. The CDR3 DNA reads TGTGCCAGCAGACCCAGCGGGAACTCCTACGAGCAGTACTTC. It is translated as CASRPSGNSYEQYF.